This entry concerns a single TCR beta chain. TCRdb keeps only in-frame clones here, not all; method: immunoSEQ multiplex PCR. The table includes approximately 68,000 clones, 88% detected once. Unmatched junction bases numbered 2, after V lost 3 bases and J lost 3 bases. Germline V gene data show CDR1 as SGDLS and CDR2 as YYNGEE. This CDR3 is built from 14 residues. This specimen belongs to a study of T cell responses to AZD1222 COVID-19 vaccine. The specimen comprised peripheral blood, sampled on day 0 of AZD1222 vaccination. The clonotype comes from an adult in good health. The chain recombines TRBV9 with TRBJ2-7, with TRBD1 identical over 11 bases. CDR3: CASSAGTGGYEQYF. CDR3 DNA: TGTGCCAGCAGCGCCGGGACAGGGGGCTACGAGCAGTACTTC.